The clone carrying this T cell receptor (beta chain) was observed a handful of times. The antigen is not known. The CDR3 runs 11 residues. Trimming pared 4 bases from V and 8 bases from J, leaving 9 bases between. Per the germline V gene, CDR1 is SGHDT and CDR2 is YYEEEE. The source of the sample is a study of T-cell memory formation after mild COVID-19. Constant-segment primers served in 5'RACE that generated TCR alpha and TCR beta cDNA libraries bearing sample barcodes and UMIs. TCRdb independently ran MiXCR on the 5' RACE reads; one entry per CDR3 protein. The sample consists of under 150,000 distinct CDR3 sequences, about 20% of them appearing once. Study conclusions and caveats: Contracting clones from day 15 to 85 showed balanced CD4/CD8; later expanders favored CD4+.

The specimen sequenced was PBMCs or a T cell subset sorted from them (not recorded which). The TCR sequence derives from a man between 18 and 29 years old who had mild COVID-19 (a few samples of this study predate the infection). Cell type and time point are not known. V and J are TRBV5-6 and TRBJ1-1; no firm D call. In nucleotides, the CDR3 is TGTGCCAGCAGCACTGGAGTGGAAGCTTTCTTT. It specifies CASSTGVEAFF.